This TCR beta chain was captured by sequencing in a study of PD-1 blockade in mismatch repair-deficient tumors. This clone was detected once. Its antigen remains unidentified. Described time point: roughly 10-day in vitro stimulation with candidate neoantigen peptide 2. Under ten ELISpot-reactive neoantigen peptides each drove an approximately ten-day in vitro stimulation. A no-peptide control culture served as baseline for clone fold changes. Trimming cost V 4 bases and J 2 bases, with 12 bases left between them. CDR3 length: 15 amino acids. Germline V gene data show CDR1 as SGHTA and CDR2 as FQGNSA. The data were produced by immunoSEQ multiplex PCR, yet TCRdb's version contains in-frame clones alone and is incomplete. The sample consists of about 9,800 clones, around 86% of them appearing once.

The sample consisted of cells cultured in vitro, taken from a patient treated with pembrolizumab. This receptor was taken from an adult with mismatch repair-deficient cancer. The gene calls are TRBV7-2 and TRBJ1-5, with D maybe TRBD1 (6 bases). The CDR3 spells CASSSRGGGNQPQHF. The CDR3 region has the DNA TGTGCCAGCAGCTCCCGGGGGGGCGGCAATCAGCCCCAGCATTTT.